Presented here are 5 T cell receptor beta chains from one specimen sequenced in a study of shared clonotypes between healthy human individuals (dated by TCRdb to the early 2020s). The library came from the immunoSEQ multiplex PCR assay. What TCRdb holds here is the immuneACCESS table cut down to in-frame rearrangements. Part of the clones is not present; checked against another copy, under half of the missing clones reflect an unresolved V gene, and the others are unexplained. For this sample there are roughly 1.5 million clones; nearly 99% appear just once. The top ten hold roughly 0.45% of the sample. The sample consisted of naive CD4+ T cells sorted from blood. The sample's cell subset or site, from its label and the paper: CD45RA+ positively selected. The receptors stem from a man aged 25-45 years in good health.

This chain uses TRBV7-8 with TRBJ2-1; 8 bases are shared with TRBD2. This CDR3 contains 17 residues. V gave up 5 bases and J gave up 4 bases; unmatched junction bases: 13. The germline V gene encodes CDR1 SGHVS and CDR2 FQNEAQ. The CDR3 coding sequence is TGTGCCAGCAGCCCCCAGGTGGCGGGAGGCAGTTACAATGAGCAGTTCTTC. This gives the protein CASSPQVAGGSYNEQFF.

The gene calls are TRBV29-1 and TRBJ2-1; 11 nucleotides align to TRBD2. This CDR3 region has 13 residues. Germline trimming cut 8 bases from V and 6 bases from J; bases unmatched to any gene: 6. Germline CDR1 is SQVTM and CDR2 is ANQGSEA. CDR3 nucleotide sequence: TGCAGCTTGACCGGGACTAGCGGCAATGAGCAGTTCTTC. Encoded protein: CSLTGTSGNEQFF.

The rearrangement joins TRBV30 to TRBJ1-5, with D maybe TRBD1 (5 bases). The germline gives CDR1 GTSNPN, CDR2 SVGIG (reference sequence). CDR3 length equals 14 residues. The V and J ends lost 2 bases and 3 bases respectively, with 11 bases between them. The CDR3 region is CAWSYARANQPQHF. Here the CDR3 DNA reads TGTGCCTGGAGTTACGCCAGGGCCAATCAGCCCCAGCATTTT. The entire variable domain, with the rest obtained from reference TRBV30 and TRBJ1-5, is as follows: SQTIHQWPATLVQPVGSPLSLECTVEGTSNPNLYWYRQAAGRGLQLLFYSVGIGQISSEVPQNLSASRPQDRQFILSSKKLLLSDSGFYLCAWSYARANQPQHFGDGTRLSIL.

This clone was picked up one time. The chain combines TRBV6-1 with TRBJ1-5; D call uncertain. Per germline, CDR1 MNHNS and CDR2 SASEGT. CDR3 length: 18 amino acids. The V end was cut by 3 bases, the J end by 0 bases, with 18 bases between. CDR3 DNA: TGTGCCAGCAGTGACCGAAAACAGCCAACTTATAGCAATCAGCCCCAGCATTTT. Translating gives CASSDRKQPTYSNQPQHF.

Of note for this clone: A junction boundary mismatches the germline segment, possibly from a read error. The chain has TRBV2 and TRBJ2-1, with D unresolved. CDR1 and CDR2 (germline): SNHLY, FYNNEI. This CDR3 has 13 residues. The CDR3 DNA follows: TGTGCCAGCAGTGAAGGGACCTACCATGAGCAGTTCTTC. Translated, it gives CASSEGTYHEQFF.